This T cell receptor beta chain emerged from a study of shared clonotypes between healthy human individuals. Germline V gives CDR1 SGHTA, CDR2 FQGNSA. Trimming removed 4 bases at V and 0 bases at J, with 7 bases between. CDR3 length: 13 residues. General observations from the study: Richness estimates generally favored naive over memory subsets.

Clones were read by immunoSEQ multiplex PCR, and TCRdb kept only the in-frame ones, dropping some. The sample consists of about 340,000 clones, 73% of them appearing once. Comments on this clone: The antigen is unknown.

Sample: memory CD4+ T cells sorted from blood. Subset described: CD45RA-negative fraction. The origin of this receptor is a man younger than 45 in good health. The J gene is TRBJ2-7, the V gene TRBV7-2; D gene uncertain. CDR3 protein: CASSSSASYEQYF. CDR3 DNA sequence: TGTGCCAGCAGCTCCTCCGCCTCCTACGAGCAGTACTTC.